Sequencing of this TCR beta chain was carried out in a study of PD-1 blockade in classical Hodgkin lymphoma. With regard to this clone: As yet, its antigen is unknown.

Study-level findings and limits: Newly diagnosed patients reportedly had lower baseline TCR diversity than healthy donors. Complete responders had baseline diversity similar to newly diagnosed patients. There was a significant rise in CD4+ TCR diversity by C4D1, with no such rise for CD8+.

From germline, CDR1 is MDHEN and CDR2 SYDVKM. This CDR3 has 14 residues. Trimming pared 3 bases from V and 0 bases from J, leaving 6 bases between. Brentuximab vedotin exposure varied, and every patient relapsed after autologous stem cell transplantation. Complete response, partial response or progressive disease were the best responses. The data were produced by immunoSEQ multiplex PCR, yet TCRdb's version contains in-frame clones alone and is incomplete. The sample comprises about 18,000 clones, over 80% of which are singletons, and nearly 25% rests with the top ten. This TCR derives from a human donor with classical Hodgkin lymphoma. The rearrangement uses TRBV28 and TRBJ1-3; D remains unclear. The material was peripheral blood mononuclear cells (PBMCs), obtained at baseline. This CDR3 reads CASSLLSSGNTIYF. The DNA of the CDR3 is TGTGCCAGCAGTTTGTTAAGCTCTGGAAACACCATATATTTT.